This entry lists 24 T cell receptor beta chains sequenced from one sample in a study of T cell responses to AZD1222 COVID-19 vaccine. The assay was immunoSEQ multiplex PCR, and TCRdb's table has in-frame clones only and misses some. Among about 49,000 clones listed, roughly three quarters were seen once. The source was peripheral blood, collected on day 0 of MenACWY control vaccination. All receptors derive from an adult in good health.

The chain recombines TRBV7-6 with TRBJ2-1, with D perhaps matching TRBD2 (7 bases). Germline loops: CDR1 SGHVS, CDR2 FNYEAQ. The CDR3 covers 16 residues. V was cut by 4 bases and J by 6 bases, with 19 bases left in between. CDR3 sequence reads: CASSSGGGRVSNEQFF. The CDR3, as DNA: TGTGCCAGCAGCTCCGGAGGGGGGAGGGTCTCCAATGAGCAGTTCTTC.

This CDR3 reads CATARQNGPDTQYF. The CDR3 region has the DNA TGTGCCACCGCACGACAGAACGGACCAGATACGCAGTATTTT. The V gene is TRBV5-5, the J gene TRBJ2-3; TRBD1 might be the D (5 bases). The CDR3 has 14 residues. The V end was cut by 9 bases, the J end by 4 bases, with 18 bases between. The germline V gene has CDR1 SGHKS and CDR2 YYEKEE (reference sequence).

This chain links TRBV2 with TRBJ2-2; 7 bases fit TRBD1. V lost 6 bases and J lost 2; bases outside the gene matches: 9. There are 16 residues in the CDR3. From germline, CDR1 is SNHLY and CDR2 FYNNEI. Here the CDR3 reads CASRGMGQINTGELFF. For the CDR3, the DNA is TGTGCCAGCAGGGGGATGGGACAGATCAACACCGGGGAGCTGTTTTTT.

CDR3 amino acids: CASSLTGTGELFF. The CDR3 coding sequence is TGTGCCAGCAGCTTGACGGGAACCGGGGAGCTGTTTTTT. The rearrangement joins TRBV7-8 to TRBJ2-2; D is possibly TRBD2 (5 bases). The CDR3 is 13 residues long. The ends were cut back, 3 bases at V and 5 bases at J, with 7 bases in the middle. Germline V CDR1 and CDR2: SGHVS, FQNEAQ.

The chain carries TRBV10-1 and TRBJ2-7; D is possibly TRBD2 (5 bases). This CDR3 spans 13 amino acids. Trimming took 8 bases from V and 6 from J, leaving 17 bases between them. Germline loops: CDR1 WNHNN, CDR2 SYGVQD (reference sequence). The CDR3 nucleotides are TGCGCCAGCGAGTCCGGGCCCGGGGTCGAGCAGTACTTC. This translates into CASESGPGVEQYF.

The CDR3 bases are TGTGCCAGCAGCTTGGCCGACAGTAACTACGAGCAGTACGTC. Protein: CASSLADSNYEQYV. V and J are TRBV5-5 and TRBJ2-7, with D perhaps matching TRBD1 (5 bases). Germline CDR1 SGHKS, CDR2 YYEKEE (reference sequence). CDR3 length: 14 amino acids. V lost 0 bases to trimming and J lost 3 bases, with 10 bases between them.

The chain is built from TRBV6-1 and TRBJ2-7; D remains ambiguous. Deletions cut 0 bases from V and 3 bases from J, with 9 bases between. Germline assignment: CDR1 MNHNS and CDR2 SASEGT. There are 14 residues in the CDR3. CDR3 region: CASSEAMDLYEQYV. CDR3 coding DNA: TGTGCCAGCAGTGAAGCGATGGACCTCTACGAGCAGTACGTC.

The chain is built from TRBV5-1 and TRBJ1-2; tentatively, D is TRBD1 (5 bases). Trimming shortened V by 4 bases and J by 0 bases, and 10 bases separated the two germline ends. Looked up from germline, CDR1 is SGHRS and CDR2 is YFSETQ. The CDR3 consists of 14 residues. In DNA form, the CDR3 reads TGCGCCAGCAGCCCTGGGACTGCTAACTATGGCTACACCTTC. Residues: CASSPGTANYGYTF.

The chain joins TRBV14 to TRBJ1-2; weak D call: TRBD1 (5 bases). V was trimmed by 5 bases and J by 8 bases, leaving 12 bases between them. The CDR3 loop spans 12 amino acids. Per the germline V gene, CDR1 is SGHDN and CDR2 is FVKESK. DNA of the CDR3: TGTGCCAGCAGCGGAGCCCGGGGGGGCTACACCTTC. Its protein product is CASSGARGGYTF.

V gene TRBV14 combines with J gene TRBJ2-1; no firm D call. CDR3 size: 16 residues. V was cut by 0 bases and J by 4 bases, with 13 bases left in between. The germline CDR1 and CDR2 sequences are SGHDN and FVKESK. The CDR3 spells CASSQDYRDRYNEQFF. The CDR3 DNA reads TGTGCCAGCAGCCAAGATTACAGAGACCGATACAATGAGCAGTTCTTC.

The chain employs TRBV5-6 and TRBJ1-5; D possibly corresponds to TRBD1 (5 bases). Between the trimmed V and J ends, which lost 0 bases and 7 bases, there was a span of 17 bases. CDR3 length equals 16 residues. Germline CDR1 SGHDT, CDR2 YYEEEE. CDR3 region: CASSLASAGQVQPQHF. For the CDR3, the DNA is TGTGCCAGCAGCTTGGCCAGTGCAGGGCAGGTGCAGCCCCAGCATTTT.

V gene TRBV29-1 combines with J gene TRBJ1-1; a possible D gene is TRBD1 (6 bases). Germline CDR1 is SQVTM and CDR2 is ANQGSEA. The CDR3 has 13 amino acids. V was shortened by 6 bases and J by 1 base, with 12 bases between the two germline ends. The CDR3 region has the DNA TGCAGCGTCAGGGGTTCATGGAACACTGAAGCTTTCTTT. Residues: CSVRGSWNTEAFF.

This clone was counted between two and nine times. This chain connects TRBV2 to TRBJ2-3; 8 bases match TRBD1. Germline trimming cut 5 bases from V and 3 bases from J; bases unmatched to any gene: 7. This CDR3 contains 15 residues. Germline CDR1 reads SNHLY; CDR2 reads FYNNEI. Here the CDR3 DNA reads TGTGCCAGCAGTCGGAACAGGGGGGTAACAGATACGCAGTATTTT. It translates to CASSRNRGVTDTQYF.

CDR3 sequence (DNA): TGTGCCAGCAGCCCACGAGGTGACTATGGCTACACCTTC. This codes for CASSPRGDYGYTF. The chain combines TRBV3-1 (or the pseudogene TRBV3-2) with TRBJ1-2; no firm D call. Looked up from germline, CDR1 is LGHDT and CDR2 is YNNKEL (reference sequence). V was clipped by 4 bases and J by 3 bases, with 9 bases between them. The CDR3 extends over 13 amino acids.

J is TRBJ1-2 and V is TRBV28; D is perhaps TRBD1 (6 bases). V dropped 3 bases and J dropped 1 base, with 6 bases sitting between them. CDR3 length: 13 amino acids. Germline values: CDR1 MDHEN, CDR2 SYDVKM. Here the CDR3 DNA reads TGTGCCAGCAGTTTGGGACATAACTATGGCTACACCTTC. Its protein product is CASSLGHNYGYTF.

V is TRBV6-4 and J is TRBJ2-1; 13 nucleotides agree with TRBD2. The V segment lost 4 bases and the J segment 9 bases; nucleotides outside the gene matches: 6. CDR3 size: 15 residues. Germline CDR1 is MRHNA and CDR2 is SNTAGT. The DNA of the CDR3 is TGTGCCAGCAGTGTGACTAGCGGGGGGCACGGTGAGCAGTTCTTC. This gives the protein CASSVTSGGHGEQFF.

V is TRBV5-1 and J is TRBJ1-6, with D unresolved. The CDR3 loop spans 16 amino acids. Germline-derived CDR1 and CDR2 are SGHRS and YFSETQ. V lost 1 base, J lost 0 bases, and 8 bases lay in between. The CDR3 here is CASSLLASSYNSPLHF. In DNA, the CDR3 is TGCGCCAGCAGCTTGCTGGCGAGCTCCTATAATTCACCCCTCCACTTT.

This CDR3 is CASSYGLVRVVSNQPQHF. CDR3 nucleotide sequence: TGTGCCAGCAGTTACGGGTTAGTCCGGGTGGTCAGCAATCAGCCCCAGCATTTT. The chain has TRBV6-2 or TRBV6-3 and TRBJ1-5; D is ambiguous. This CDR3 is 18 amino acids long. Germline loops: CDR1 MNHEY, CDR2 SVGEGT. Trimming removed 2 bases at V and 1 base at J, with 18 bases between.

CDR3: CASSLQGANRYGYTF. Written as DNA, the CDR3 is TGTGCCAGCAGTTTACAGGGGGCGAATCGCTATGGCTACACCTTC. This rearrangement joins TRBV28 to TRBJ1-2; 8 bases agree with TRBD1. The CDR3 spans 15 residues. In germline, CDR1 is MDHEN, CDR2 SYDVKM. With V trimmed by 2 bases and J by 4 bases, 6 bases remained unmatched.

V usage is TRBV3-1 (or the pseudogene TRBV3-2) and J usage is TRBJ2-7, with 7 bases fitting TRBD1. Germline V lookup: CDR1 LGHDT, CDR2 YNNKEL (reference sequence). V was pared by 6 bases and J by 5 bases, with 13 bases of the junction left unmatched. The CDR3 is 15 residues long. DNA for the CDR3: TGTGCCAGCAGTCCTCCTCTGACAGGGAAAAACGAGCAGTACTTC. It translates to CASSPPLTGKNEQYF.

The chain carries TRBV6-5 and TRBJ2-7; D perhaps matches TRBD1 (6 bases). The CDR3 is 15 residues long. V lost 4 bases and J lost 2, with 15 bases in between. The germline V gene encodes CDR1 MNHEY and CDR2 SVGAGI. The CDR3 DNA is TGTGCCAGCAGTTCTTTGAGACAGGTACCCTACGAGCAGTACTTC. Translation gives CASSSLRQVPYEQYF.

This clone was found a few times. The gene calls are TRBV10-1 and TRBJ2-3; either TRBD1 or TRBD2 may supply D (5 bases each). This CDR3 region has 15 residues. In germline, CDR1 is WNHNN, CDR2 SYGVQD (reference sequence). V shed 2 bases and J shed 2 bases, with 11 bases lying between them. This CDR3 is CASSEGQGDTDTQYF. CDR3 nucleotide sequence: TGCGCCAGCAGTGAGGGGCAGGGAGACACAGATACGCAGTATTTT.

V usage is TRBV28 and J usage is TRBJ1-6, with D unclear. V gave up 2 bases and J gave up 5 bases, with 7 bases separating them. Per germline, CDR1 MDHEN and CDR2 SYDVKM. CDR3 size: 14 residues. In DNA form, the CDR3 reads TGTGCCAGCAGTTTAGAAGGGAATAATTCACCCCTCCACTTT. This translates into CASSLEGNNSPLHF.

CDR3 bases: TGTGCCAGCAGTGGGAAGGTCGAGCAGTTCTTC. Its protein is CASSGKVEQFF. This chain connects TRBV25-1 to TRBJ2-1; the D is unclear. The CDR3 extends over 11 amino acids. Trimming left V 4 bases short and J 10 bases short, with 8 bases between. Germline CDR1 and CDR2: MGHDK and SYGVNS. Complete variable domain (other parts from reference TRBV25-1 and TRBJ2-1): EADIYQTPRYLVIGTGKKITLECSQTMGHDKMYWYQQDPGMELHLIHYSYGVNSTEKGDLSSESTVSRIRTEHFPLTLESARPSHTSQYLCASSGKVEQFFGPGTRLTVL.